This TCR beta chain emerged from a study of blood T cell repertoires in COVID-19. Study at large: Whether acute or convalescent, the COVID-19 samples came from the United States, Italy and Spain. The cDNA or gDNA used as material had been derived from T cells, B-cell-depleted T cells, or PBMCs.

The CDR3 is 14 amino acids. Deletions cut 3 bases from V and 4 bases from J, with 14 bases between. Looked up from germline, CDR1 is DFQATT and CDR2 is SNEGSKA (reference sequence). Authors' processing steps: Scientists estimated how many nucleated cells there were by amplifying reference gene primers. TCRdb keeps only in-frame clones here, not all; method: immunoSEQ multiplex PCR. From that table come the V and J calls and clone size; the DNA was used to work out D and trimming. The data show tens of thousands of clones, with approximately 82% seen just once and around 10% held by the top ten. This receptor was taken from a human donor in a cohort sampled during active COVID-19. Sequenced sample: peripheral blood. The chain recombines TRBV20-1 with TRBJ2-3, with D hard to call. The CDR3 loop is CSASVLGVSDTQYF. The CDR3 DNA sequence: TGCAGTGCTAGTGTGCTGGGCGTTTCAGATACGCAGTATTTT.